The 19 T cell receptor beta chains in this list originate from one sample, sequenced in a study of cytomegalovirus exposure and HLA in healthy donors. With 60 Vbeta and 13 Jbeta primers, the PCR was carried out. The assay was immunoSEQ multiplex PCR, and TCRdb's table has in-frame clones only and misses some. The sample's table shows about 20,000 clones. Specimen: PBMCs. The receptor source for this set is a man aged 55 to 69 in good health and CMV-seropositive.

The CDR3 bases are TGTGCCAGCAGCTTAGGCCTTAACAGGGGCTACACCTTC. Its translation: CASSLGLNRGYTF. J is TRBJ1-2 and V is TRBV13, with D possibly being TRBD1 (5 bases). CDR1 and CDR2 (germline): PRHDT, FYEKMQ (reference sequence). The CDR3 is 13 residues long. Trimming removed 0 bases from V and 8 bases from J, with 10 bases in between.

The chain recombines TRBV15 with TRBJ1-5; D gene unclear. Germline-derived CDR1 and CDR2 are LNHNV and YYDKDF (reference sequence). This CDR3 has 13 amino acids. The V end was cut by 0 bases, the J end by 4 bases, with 4 bases between. The CDR3 DNA follows: TGTGCCACCAGCAGAGAGGAGAATCAGCCCCAGCATTTT. Amino acid sequence: CATSREENQPQHF.

Of note for this clone: At one boundary the junction diverges from the germline segment, which might be a read error. DNA for the CDR3: TGTGCCAGCAGCCTAGCGGGGAGCTCCTACGAGCAGTACTTC. Amino acid sequence: CASSLAGSSYEQYF. The chain has TRBV7-2 and TRBJ2-7; TRBD2 agrees at 9 bases. Germline V gene sequence: CDR1 SGHTA, CDR2 FQGNSA. The CDR3 length is 14 residues.

The chain combines TRBV14 with TRBJ1-2; TRBD1 matches at 9 bases. The germline CDR1 and CDR2 sequences are SGHDN and FVKESK. The CDR3 is made up of 18 amino acids. Trimming at V came to 0 bases and at J to 7 bases, leaving 15 bases not matched to a gene. For the CDR3, the DNA is TGTGCCAGCAGCCAAGATAAGGGGACAGGGCTAGTCCCCCTTGGCTACACCTTC. Translating it yields CASSQDKGTGLVPLGYTF.

This chain links TRBV6-1 with TRBJ1-1, with a possible D match to TRBD1 (6 bases). This CDR3 is 14 amino acids long. The germline CDR1 and CDR2 sequences are MNHNS and SASEGT. Trimming shortened V by 6 bases and J by 2 bases, and 13 bases separated the two germline ends. The CDR3 nucleotides are TGTGCCAGCAGCCTCTGGGGGCCTAACACTGAAGCTTTCTTT. It codes for CASSLWGPNTEAFF.

The chain couples TRBV4-1 to TRBJ1-4, with a weak D call TRBD1 (5 bases). In germline, CDR1 is MGHRA, CDR2 YSYEKL. Trimming stripped 1 base from V and 7 bases from J, with 13 bases between. The CDR3 is 15 residues long. Here the CDR3 reads CASSQVGATVEKLFF. The CDR3, as DNA: TGCGCCAGCAGCCAAGTAGGGGCTACGGTTGAAAAACTGTTTTTT.

This chain connects TRBV6-5 to TRBJ2-3; 9 bases are a match to TRBD2. V shed 11 bases, J shed 1 base, and the junction held 4 bases outside the gene matches. Germline CDR1 is MNHEY and CDR2 is SVGAGI. This CDR3 is 13 amino acids long. CDR3 nucleotides: TGTGCCGCCAGGACTAGCGGCACAGATACGCAGTATTTT. Amino acid sequence: CAARTSGTDTQYF.

V gene TRBV29-1 combines with J gene TRBJ2-1; D is uncertain. This CDR3 has 13 amino acids. Trimming shortened V by 5 bases and J by 0 bases, and 8 bases separated the two germline ends. Per germline, CDR1 SQVTM and CDR2 ANQGSEA. The CDR3 sequence is CSVSGSSYNEQFF. The CDR3 DNA is TGCAGCGTTTCTGGCAGCTCCTACAATGAGCAGTTCTTC.

The chain employs TRBV6-1 and TRBJ2-7, with D uncertain. Germline CDR1 MNHNS, CDR2 SASEGT. The V gene lost 6 bases and the J gene lost 3 bases, with 15 bases spanning the gap. This CDR3 region has 14 residues. CDR3 amino acids: CASRMTLGHYEQYF. The CDR3 DNA is TGTGCCAGCAGGATGACGCTTGGGCACTACGAGCAGTACTTC.

This sequence joins TRBV6-6 and TRBJ1-5, with 8 bases that match TRBD1. Germline CDR1 is MNHNY and CDR2 is SVGAGI (reference sequence). The V gene end was trimmed by 2 bases and the J gene end by 3 bases; junction bases not matched to a gene: 3. The CDR3 consists of 15 residues. CDR3 DNA sequence: TGTGCCAGCAGTTACGACAGGGGTTCCAATCAGCCCCAGCATTTT. Its protein product is CASSYDRGSNQPQHF.

The chain is built from TRBV6-5 and TRBJ1-5; 10 bases fit TRBD1. The CDR3 totals 15 residues. Germline CDR1 and CDR2: MNHEY and SVGAGI. J was trimmed by 2 bases and V by 6 bases; bases with no gene match: 4. The CDR3 reads CASRGDRGGNQPQHF. The CDR3 DNA is TGTGCCAGCAGGGGGGACAGGGGAGGCAATCAGCCCCAGCATTTT.

This chain's CDR3 is CASSLAPGGLAFDEQFF. In DNA, the CDR3 is TGTGCCAGCAGCTTAGCGCCGGGGGGACTAGCATTCGATGAGCAGTTCTTC. The chain recombines TRBV7-9 with TRBJ2-1; 9 positions agree with TRBD2. The CDR3 is 17 residues long. Looked up from germline, CDR1 is SEHNR and CDR2 is FQNEAQ (reference sequence). J lost 8 bases, V lost 0 bases, and 11 bases had no gene match.

The V gene is TRBV4-2, the J gene TRBJ2-3; tentative D call: TRBD2 (6 bases). This CDR3 region has 15 residues. Germline lookup yields CDR1 LGHNA and CDR2 YNFKEQ. Trimming shortened V by 0 bases and J by 7 bases, and 14 bases separated the two germline ends. The CDR3 DNA reads TGTGCCAGCAGCCAAGACGGGGGAGCCCTCTATACGCAGTATTTT. This codes for CASSQDGGALYTQYF.

Comment on this clone: Mismatch with germline at one junction end may stem from a read error. This chain connects TRBV5-1 to TRBJ2-3, with 7 bases aligning to TRBD2. Germline lookup yields CDR1 SGHRS and CDR2 YFSETQ. The CDR3 runs 15 residues. This CDR3 reads CASSLTGRLTDKQYF. For the CDR3, the DNA is TGCGCCAGCAGCTTGACCGGGAGGCTCACAGATAAGCAGTATTTT.

The chain has TRBV10-3 and TRBJ2-5, with D perhaps matching TRBD2 (6 bases). The CDR3 is 13 residues long. The V end lost 4 bases, the J end lost 2 bases, and 8 bases lay between the germline ends. Germline CDR1 ENHRY, CDR2 SYGVKD. Here the CDR3 reads CAISVGGQETQYF. CDR3 DNA: TGTGCCATCAGTGTTGGGGGGCAAGAGACCCAGTACTTC.

The rearrangement joins TRBV6-1 to TRBJ2-5; TRBD2 agrees at 8 bases. The CDR3 sequence is 14 residues long. Germline V gene lookup returns CDR1 MNHNS and CDR2 SASEGT. V lost 1 base, J lost 5 bases, and 3 bases stayed unmatched. The CDR3 region has the DNA TGTGCCAGCAGTGAAGGGACGGGGGGGGAGACCCAGTACTTC. Amino acids: CASSEGTGGETQYF.

The gene calls are TRBV27 and TRBJ1-2, with a weak D call TRBD1 (6 bases). V dropped 8 bases and J dropped 8 bases, with 18 bases sitting between them. CDR1 and CDR2 from the germline V gene are MNHEY and SMNVEV (reference sequence). CDR3 size: 13 residues. The CDR3 DNA sequence: TGTGCCAGCGCCCGGGGGGCAGGCTGGGGCTACACCTTC. Its translation is CASARGAGWGYTF.

The chain joins TRBV5-1 to TRBJ1-3; 7 nucleotides agree with TRBD1. CDR3 length equals 14 residues. The germline CDR1 and CDR2 sequences are SGHRS and YFSETQ. The J segment lost 4 bases and the V segment lost 3 bases, leaving 4 bases of the junction unmatched. Here the CDR3 DNA reads TGCGCCAGCAGCTCCGGGACAGAAGGAAACACCATATATTTT. Protein: CASSSGTEGNTIYF.

The chain carries TRBV7-9 and TRBJ1-2; 7 nucleotides match TRBD1. The germline gives CDR1 SEHNR, CDR2 FQNEAQ (reference sequence). The CDR3 covers 13 residues. Trimming took 5 bases from V and 6 from J; bases not matched to a gene: 6. CDR3: CASSARGVDGYTF. In nucleotides, the CDR3 is TGTGCCAGCAGCGCCAGGGGGGTCGATGGCTACACCTTC.